Presented here are 5 T cell receptor beta chains from one specimen sequenced in a study of cytomegalovirus exposure and HLA in healthy donors (dated by TCRdb to 2016 to 2017). Receptors were amplified or captured by the immunoSEQ multiplex PCR assay. For the multiplex PCR, a mixture combining 60 forward primers for TCR Vbeta segments and 13 reverse primers for TCR Jbeta segments was used. The table was pulled from immuneACCESS by TCRdb, which kept in-frame rearrangements only. Such tables lose some clones; where checked, under half of the loss comes from unresolved V genes, and the rest has no known cause. This sample gives 250,000 to 350,000 clones in total; over 70% of them show up just once. Less than 0.4% of the sample belongs to the ten largest clones. What was sequenced was PBMCs. Receptor source: a girl aged 2 to 10 in good health and CMV-seronegative.

This clone was observed a single time. The chain carries TRBV15 and TRBJ2-1, with 7 bases identical to TRBD2. Trimming cost V 0 bases and J 0 bases; bases outside gene matches: 5. The CDR3 extends over 17 amino acids. Germline V gene sequence: CDR1 LNHNV, CDR2 YYDKDF (reference sequence). The CDR3 loop reads CATSRDLGGSSYNEQFF. CDR3 DNA: TGTGCCACCAGCAGAGATCTAGGCGGGAGCTCCTACAATGAGCAGTTCTTC.

The rearrangement joins TRBV2 to TRBJ1-5; 8 positions agree with TRBD1. V lost 3 bases to trimming and J lost 6 bases; unmatched junction nucleotides: 7. This CDR3 contains 15 residues. Germline loops: CDR1 SNHLY, CDR2 FYNNEI. CDR3 coding DNA: TGTGCCAGCAGTGACAGGGGGCATCGAGGTCAGCCCCAGCATTTT. Translation: CASSDRGHRGQPQHF.

This clone appeared a few times. This CDR3 is CASSPMGLASTDTQYF. For the CDR3, the DNA is TGTGCCAGCAGCCCAATGGGACTAGCGAGCACAGATACGCAGTATTTT. The chain has TRBV7-9 and TRBJ2-3; the match to TRBD2 covers 10 bases. The V gene end was trimmed by 5 bases and the J gene end by 0 bases; junction bases not matched to a gene: 5. In germline, CDR1 is SEHNR, CDR2 FQNEAQ (reference sequence). This CDR3 contains 16 residues.

The chain has TRBV6-1 and TRBJ1-5; D might be TRBD1 (6 bases). CDR3 size: 14 residues. Trimming stripped 2 bases from V and 5 bases from J, with 10 bases between. Germline CDR1 is MNHNS and CDR2 is SASEGT. This CDR3 reads CASSEWDTDQPQHF. Written as DNA, the CDR3 is TGTGCCAGCAGTGAATGGGACACAGATCAGCCCCAGCATTTT.

This chain uses TRBV7-2 with TRBJ2-2; 8 bases are shared with TRBD1. CDR1 is SGHTA, CDR2 FQGNSA, per germline. The CDR3 consists of 17 residues. Germline trimming cut 3 bases from V and 3 bases from J; bases unmatched to any gene: 9. CDR3 DNA: TGTGCCAGCAGCTTCCCCCTCCGGGACAGGCACACCGGGGAGCTGTTTTTT. Amino acid sequence: CASSFPLRDRHTGELFF.